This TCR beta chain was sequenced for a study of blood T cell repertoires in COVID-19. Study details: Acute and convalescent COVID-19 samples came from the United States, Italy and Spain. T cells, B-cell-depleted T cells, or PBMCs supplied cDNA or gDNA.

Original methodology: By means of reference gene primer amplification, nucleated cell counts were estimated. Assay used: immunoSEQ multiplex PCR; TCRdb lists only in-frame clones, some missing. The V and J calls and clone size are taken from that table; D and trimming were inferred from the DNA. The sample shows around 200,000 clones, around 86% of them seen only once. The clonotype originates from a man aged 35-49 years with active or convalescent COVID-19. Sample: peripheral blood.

The CDR3 DNA is TGTGCCACCAGTGAGCCGGACAGGGAGAATTCACCCCTCCACTTT. This sequence encodes CATSEPDRENSPLHF. The V call is TRBV24-1, the J call TRBJ1-6; TRBD1 aligns across 8 bases. The length of the CDR3 is 15 residues. Per germline, CDR1 KGHDR and CDR2 SFDVKD. V lost 4 bases, J lost 7 bases, and 5 bases stayed unmatched.